The TCR beta chain under discussion was sequenced for a study of T cells after yellow fever vaccination. Study-wide context: Researchers used SMART-Seq v4 Ultra Low Input to prepare fractions that had low cell numbers.

Study-wide results and limits: Most primary-vaccination clones reappeared after the booster (about 95% CD4, approximately 88% CD8). Clonotypes appearing in both CD4 and CD8 compartments existed, and their share was small.

Conversion of TCR transcripts into cDNA relied on 5'RACE template switching, which added a universal primer site and UMIs. TCRdb reprocessed the 5' RACE reads via MiXCR and lists one record per CDR3 protein. The data show around 340,000 distinct CDR3 sequences, 8.7% seen once. The CDR3 is 18 amino acids. As for this clonotype: Its antigen remains unidentified.

This specimen was PBMCs, taken on the day of the first yellow fever vaccination. The chain links TRBV21-1 to TRBJ2-6; TRBD1, as called in the table, went unchecked against the DNA. TRBV21-1 is labeled a pseudogene. The sequence was obtained from a man between 18 and 35 years old who received the YFV17D yellow fever vaccine. The CDR3 bases are TGTGCCAGCAGCAAAGGGTGCTGGGGGCAGTTTGGGGCCAACGTCCTGACTTTC. Amino acid sequence: CASSKGCWGQFGANVLTF.